These T cell receptor beta chains were read from a single sample in a study of Tregs in tolerant kidney transplant recipients. Generated by immunoSEQ multiplex PCR, the TCRdb table keeps only in-frame clones and is missing some. The table lists about 90,000 clones, 90% to 95% of them singletons. The material was CD4+ T cells from blood (PBMCs), obtained 12 months after the transplant. These receptors all come from a human patient who received a combined kidney and bone marrow transplant. A share of the T cells may be of graft donor origin. Each CDR3 is given with its conserved first and last residue. The D gene is left open where the match is weak. Clone size appears in some rows only: once, few, many, or a class for an expanded clone.

clone_size	j_call	v_call	d_call	cdr3_aa	cdr3_nt
NA	TRBJ1-4	TRBV6-5	NA	CASSYSVLYTNEKLFF	TGTGCCAGCAGTTACTCGGTACTTTATACTAATGAAAAACTGTTTTTT
NA	TRBJ1-5	TRBV19	TRBD1	CASSIRMYWTGVVQPQHF	TGTGCCAGTAGTATAAGGATGTACTGGACAGGGGTGGTTCAGCCCCAGCATTTT
NA	TRBJ1-2	TRBV9	NA	CASSWGNYGYTF	TGTGCCAGCAGCTGGGGCAACTATGGCTACACCTTC
NA	TRBJ1-2	TRBV7-9	TRBD1	CASSPFRPGTGDGYTF	TGTGCCAGCAGCCCCTTTCGACCCGGGACAGGGGATGGCTACACCTTC
NA	TRBJ2-7	TRBV6-5	TRBD1	CASERQGNCTYEQYF	TGTGCCAGCGAGCGACAGGGAAATTGCACCTACGAGCAGTACTTC
once	TRBJ2-5	TRBV11-3	NA	CASSPFGGLYQETQYF	TGTGCCAGCAGCCCTTTCGGCGGCCTGTACCAAGAGACCCAGTACTTC
NA	TRBJ2-2	TRBV11-2	NA	CASSLESGFGGELFF	TGTGCCAGCAGCTTGGAAAGCGGGTTTGGCGGGGAGCTGTTTTTT
NA	TRBJ2-3	TRBV6-6	TRBD1	CASSYPSTGGTDTQYF	TGTGCCAGCAGTTACCCCTCCACAGGGGGCACAGATACGCAGTATTTT
NA	TRBJ2-7	TRBV6-1	NA	CASSDKGRTYEQYF	TGTGCCAGCAGTGATAAGGGGCGGACCTACGAGCAGTACTTC
NA	TRBJ2-7	TRBV6-1	NA	CASSEAGLSYEQYF	TGTGCCAGCAGTGAAGCGGGCCTTTCCTACGAGCAGTACTTC
NA	TRBJ1-5	TRBV30	NA	CAWRNPGAPRPQHF	TGTGCCTGGAGGAACCCGGGAGCCCCTCGGCCCCAGCATTTT
NA	TRBJ1-4	TRBV25-1	NA	CASSERIPTNEKLFF	TGTGCCAGCAGTGAGAGAATTCCAACTAATGAAAAACTGTTTTTT
NA	TRBJ2-1	TRBV5-6	NA	CVSTPDSFNEQFF	TGTGTCAGCACCCCGGACTCATTCAATGAGCAGTTCTTC
NA	TRBJ1-5	TRBV4-2	NA	CASSQAVQQNQPQHF	TGTGCCAGCAGCCAAGCTGTACAGCAAAATCAGCCCCAGCATTTT
NA	TRBJ2-7	TRBV5-7	NA	CASSLHGYEQYF	TGTGCCAGCAGCTTACATGGCTACGAGCAGTACTTC
NA	TRBJ2-5	TRBV5-4	NA	CASSLVGKETQYF	TGTGCCAGCAGCTTGGTCGGTAAAGAGACCCAGTACTTC
NA	TRBJ1-3	TRBV4-2	NA	CASSQRGAPGNTIYF	TGTGCCAGCAGCCAACGGGGGGCGCCTGGAAACACCATATATTTT
once	TRBJ1-2	TRBV4-1	TRBD1	CASSQGRTGNYGYTF	TGCGCCAGCAGCCAAGGTCGGACAGGGAACTATGGCTACACCTTC
NA	TRBJ1-3	TRBV5-3	NA	CARSLGRGNTIYF	TGTGCCAGAAGCTTGGGGAGGGGAAACACCATATATTTT
NA	TRBJ2-1	TRBV9	NA	CASSVVLDTSYNEQFF	TGTGCCAGCAGCGTAGTGCTGGACACCTCCTACAATGAGCAGTTCTTC
NA	TRBJ1-2	TRBV19	NA	CASSIDRPYGYTF	TGTGCCAGTAGTATCGACAGACCCTATGGCTACACCTTC
NA	TRBJ2-2	TRBV6-6	NA	CASKSSNTGELFF	TGTGCCAGCAAGTCCAGTAACACCGGGGAGCTGTTTTTT
NA	TRBJ1-1	TRBV28	NA	CATVAPGGAFF	TGTGCCACTGTTGCCCCGGGTGGCGCTTTCTTT
NA	TRBJ2-7	TRBV7-9	TRBD1	CASSLEQGKGEQYF	TGTGCCAGCAGCTTAGAACAGGGGAAAGGCGAGCAGTACTTC
NA	TRBJ2-3	TRBV4-2	TRBD1	CASSQRDRGQIDTQYF	TGTGCCAGCAGCCAACGGGACAGGGGGCAAATAGATACGCAGTATTTT
NA	TRBJ2-7	TRBV18	NA	CASSPPALRYEQYF	TGTGCCAGCTCACCACCAGCCCTACGGTACGAGCAGTACTTC
NA	TRBJ2-1	TRBV28	NA	CASSYSGGSYNEQFF	TGTGCCAGCAGTTACTCAGGGGGGTCCTACAATGAGCAGTTCTTC
NA	TRBJ1-2	TRBV5-1	TRBD1	CASSRDETGGVRGYTF	TGCGCCAGCAGCCGAGATGAGACAGGGGGCGTTCGCGGCTACACCTTC